The rows below give T cell receptor beta chains drawn from one sample of a study of shared clonotypes between healthy human individuals. Some clones are missing from TCRdb's copy, which holds only in-frame ones; the method was immunoSEQ multiplex PCR. The repertoire holds roughly 1,000,000 clones, with about 84% as singletons. Sequenced: memory CD4+ T cells from PBMCs. The receptors shown here come from a man younger than 30 in good health. Some clones in this sample may be carry-over from other donors' samples. CDR3s include the opening cysteine and the closing phenylalanine or tryptophan.

v_call | cdr3_aa
TRBV19 | CASSILIEIWDSNYNEQFF
TRBV7-2 | CASSYRRVETQYF
TRBV6-4 | CASSVPGLAGESNEQFF
TRBV7-9 | CASSTFNNEQFF
TRBV28 | CASSSLDRVNQPQHF
TRBV4-1 | CASSQVQYEKLFF
TRBV7-6 | CASSLRRQETQYF
TRBV11-1 | CASTTNTEAFF
TRBV28 | CASTNPGQGQNQPQHF
TRBV5-4 | CASSPSSGGLSGPNLYEQYF
TRBV9 | CASSAGAGGINEQFF
TRBV27 | CASARPNRNSYEQYF
TRBV7-2 | CASSPGTSTNQPQHF